These 10 T cell receptor beta chains were all obtained from the same sample, sequenced in a study of CD8+CD57+ T cells in acquired aplastic anemia (dated by TCRdb to the late 2010s). The patients picked for sequencing were ones in whom flow cytometry had shown an expansion of CD8+CD57+ cells. The sequencer was an Illumina HiSeq 2000. TCR beta VDJ combination and CDR3 sequence profiling used genomic DNA as the template. TCRdb trimmed public reads at Q25 via fastp, called clones via MiXCR and kept in-frame beta chains. Entries are consolidated by CDR3 protein sequence, retaining the most common genes and DNA. The sample has hundreds of thousands of distinct CDR3 sequences on record, roughly 45% of them singletons. The top ten clones comprise 15% to 20% of the sample. Sequencing used sorted CD4+, CD8+, or CD8+CD57+ T cells (not recorded which) from PBMCs. The receptors derive from a human donor with aplastic anemia.

This clonotype was seen repeatedly, ten times or more. V gene TRBV5-1 combines with J gene TRBJ2-1; D remains unclear. Trimming cost V 4 bases and J 5 bases, with 13 bases left between them. Germline V gene data show CDR1 as SGHRS and CDR2 as YFSETQ. The CDR3 consists of 14 residues. In DNA form, the CDR3 reads TGCGCCAGCAGCAATAGCCTTCATGACAATGAGCAGTTCTTC. Translated: CASSNSLHDNEQFF.

CDR3 bases: TGTGCCAGCAGCTCACAGGGTCTTGGCGAGCAGTACGTC. It encodes CASSSQGLGEQYV. This chain links TRBV2 with TRBJ2-7; D is perhaps TRBD1 (6 bases). The V gene's germline CDR1 is SNHLY and CDR2 FYNNEI. V was cut by 6 bases and J by 6 bases, with 15 bases left in between. This CDR3 region has 13 residues.

This clonotype occurred many times. The V call is TRBV3-1, the J call TRBJ2-3; D not resolved. This CDR3 region has 15 residues. Germline V lookup: CDR1 LGHDT, CDR2 YNNKEL (reference sequence). V lost 1 base, J lost 1 base, and 9 bases lay in between. CDR3 sequence: CASSQVHGRTDTQYF. The CDR3 coding sequence is TGTGCCAGCAGCCAAGTGCATGGTCGCACAGATACGCAGTATTTT.

The genes are TRBV5-1 and TRBJ1-2; D ambiguous. V was cut by 4 bases and J by 8 bases, with 15 bases left in between. The V gene's germline CDR1 is SGHRS and CDR2 YFSETQ. This CDR3 has 13 residues. Here the CDR3 DNA reads TGCGCCAGCAGCCTGGAGGTAGGGCCGGGCTACACCTTC. Its protein is CASSLEVGPGYTF.

This clonotype was found a few times. The V and J genes are TRBV9 and TRBJ2-3; D is possibly TRBD2 (5 bases). The V gene's germline CDR1 is SGDLS and CDR2 YYNGEE. The V and J ends lost 3 bases and 2 bases respectively, with 10 bases between them. The CDR3 has 14 amino acids. CDR3 in DNA: TGTGCCAGCAGCGAGACTACCTTCACAGATACGCAGTATTTT. Translation gives CASSETTFTDTQYF. Combining the CDR3 with reference TRBV9 and TRBJ2-3 gives the whole variable domain DSGVTQTPKHLITATGQRVTLRCSPRSGDLSVYWYQQSLDQGLQFLIQYYNGEERAKGNILERFSAQQFPDLHSELNLSSLELGDSALYFCASSETTFTDTQYFGPGTRLTVL.

The genes are TRBV5-1 and TRBJ2-1; 9 bases line up with TRBD1. The trim removed 3 bases at V and 8 bases at J, leaving 9 bases unmatched. The CDR3 loop spans 15 amino acids. CDR1 is SGHRS, CDR2 YFSETQ, per germline. The chain's CDR3 is CASSSPGQGSDEQFF. In nucleotides, the CDR3 is TGCGCCAGCAGCTCACCGGGACAGGGCAGCGATGAGCAGTTCTTC.

This clonotype has more than one count but fewer than ten. The chain couples TRBV19 to TRBJ2-1, with TRBD1 as a possible D gene (6 bases). The germline gives CDR1 LNHDA, CDR2 SQIVND (reference sequence). The ends were cut back, 3 bases at V and 6 bases at J, with 12 bases in the middle. CDR3 size: 14 residues. The CDR3 coding sequence is TGTGCCAGTAGTATGGCACAGGGCGCCAATGAGCAGTTCTTC. Protein product: CASSMAQGANEQFF. Full variable domain (outside the CDR3, taken from reference TRBV19 and TRBJ2-1): DGGITQSPKYLFRKEGQNVTLSCEQNLNHDAMYWYRQDPGQGLRLIYYSQIVNDFQKGDIAEGYSVSREKKESFPLTVTSAQKNPTAFYLCASSMAQGANEQFFGPGTRLTVL.

This clonotype has ten or more counts. The genes are TRBV7-9 and TRBJ1-1, with D possibly matching TRBD1 (5 bases). The CDR3 loop spans 15 amino acids. The V gene's germline CDR1 is SEHNR and CDR2 FQNEAQ (reference sequence). With 3 bases removed from V and 2 bases from J, the gap between germline ends came to 13 bases. CDR3 bases: TGTGCCAGCAGCTTTGGTTACAGGAGAAACACTGAAGCTTTCTTT. Translated, it gives CASSFGYRRNTEAFF. The full variable domain, rest sourced from reference TRBV7-9 and TRBJ1-1, is DTGVSQNPRHKITKRGQNVTFRCDPISEHNRLYWYRQTLGQGPEFLTYFQNEAQLEKSRLLSDRFSAERPKGSFSTLEIQRTEQGDSAMYLCASSFGYRRNTEAFFGQGTRLTVV.

This chain uses TRBV29-1 with TRBJ2-7; TRBD2 matches at 8 bases. Germline V lookup: CDR1 SQVTM, CDR2 ANQGSEA. CDR3 length equals 13 residues. With 5 bases clipped from V and 6 bases from J, the junction kept 9 bases outside the gene matches. CDR3 in DNA: TGCAGCGTTTCACAAAGCGGGAGCGGCGAGCAGTACTTC. Translation: CSVSQSGSGEQYF.

The V gene is TRBV10-1, the J gene TRBJ2-2, with TRBD2 identical over 7 bases. The V gene's germline CDR1 is WNHNN and CDR2 SYGVQD (reference sequence). The CDR3 loop spans 13 amino acids. The ends lost 6 bases at V and 6 bases at J; junction bases unmatched: 4. The DNA for the CDR3 is TGCGCCAGCAGCCTAGGACTAGCCGGGGAGCTGTTTTTT. Amino acid sequence: CASSLGLAGELFF.